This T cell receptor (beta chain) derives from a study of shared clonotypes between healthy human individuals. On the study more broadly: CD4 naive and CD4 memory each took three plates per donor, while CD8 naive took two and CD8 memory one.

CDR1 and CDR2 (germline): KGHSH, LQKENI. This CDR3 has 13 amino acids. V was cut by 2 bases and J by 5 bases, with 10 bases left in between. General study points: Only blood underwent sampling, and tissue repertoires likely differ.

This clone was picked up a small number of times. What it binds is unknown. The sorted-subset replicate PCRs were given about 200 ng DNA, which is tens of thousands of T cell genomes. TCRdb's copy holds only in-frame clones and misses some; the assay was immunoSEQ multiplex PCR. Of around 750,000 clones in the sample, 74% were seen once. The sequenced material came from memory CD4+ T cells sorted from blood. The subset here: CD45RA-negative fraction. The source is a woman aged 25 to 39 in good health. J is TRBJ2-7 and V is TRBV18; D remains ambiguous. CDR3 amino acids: CASSPGRKDEQYF. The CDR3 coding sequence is TGTGCCAGCTCACCAGGCAGGAAGGACGAGCAGTACTTC.